The TCR beta chain described here comes from a study of read filtering for tumor transcriptome and immune sequencing. This library used about 400 ng RNA and molecular barcoded adaptors spanning alpha/delta and beta/gamma chains. TCRdb reprocessed the reads via MiXCR and lists one record per CDR3 protein. The sample holds 37,000 or so distinct CDR3 sequences; approximately 15% are singletons and the top ten take 38%. This clonotype was recorded many times. CDR3 length: 13 amino acids. V lost 6 bases and J 4 bases, leaving 12 bases between the germline ends. This receptor was identified in a donor aged 40 or older with multiple myeloma. The V call is TRBV12-3 or TRBV12-4, the J call TRBJ1-2; D gene ambiguous. Sequenced sample: a population of CD138-negative cells sorted from bone marrow. In nucleotides, the CDR3 is TGTGCCAGCAGGAGAGGGTCCACCTATGGCTACACCTTC. This encodes CASRRGSTYGYTF.